A selection of T cell receptor beta chains follows, all from one sample in a study of CD4 T cells in relation to SARS-CoV-2 and coronaviruses. Which antigens these TCRs recognize remains unknown. Clones were sequenced by immunoSEQ multiplex PCR, and TCRdb holds only the in-frame ones, with some missing. The sample has 15,000 or so clones, about 80% seen once; the top ten hold 11%. Sequencing was carried out using CD4+ T cells from PBMCs, cultured in vitro. These receptors were obtained from a human donor in good health. Each CDR3 is given with its conserved first and last residue. Each record gives: J gene, V gene, D gene, clone size, CDR3 DNA, CDR3 protein. A D gene is named only where the DNA matches it firmly. Size is stated for part of the rows, as once, few or many counts, or as a class when the clone is expanded.

J: TRBJ2-5; V: TRBV5-8; D: -; size: -; DNA: TGTGCCAGCAGTTCCTGGCGGGACAGTTTACAAGAGACCCAGTACTTC; CDR3: CASSSWRDSLQETQYF
J: TRBJ2-5; V: TRBV7-7; D: TRBD2; size: -; DNA: TGTGCTAGCAGCACCCGACTAGCGGGGTACCAAGAGACCCAGTACTTC; CDR3: CASSTRLAGYQETQYF
J: TRBJ1-3; V: TRBV5-6; D: TRBD1; size: -; DNA: TGTGCCAGCAGCTTCTTTATCGGACAGGGATTAACTGGAAACACCATATATTTT; CDR3: CASSFFIGQGLTGNTIYF
J: TRBJ2-1; V: TRBV3-1/TRBV3-2; D: TRBD2; size: -; DNA: TGTGCCAGCAGCCAAACCGGGACTAGAAACAATGAGCAGTTCTTC; CDR3: CASSQTGTRNNEQFF
J: TRBJ2-4; V: TRBV5-1; D: TRBD2; size: few; DNA: TGCGCCAGCAGCCGAACCGGACGGGGGGACATTCAGTACTTC; CDR3: CASSRTGRGDIQYF
J: TRBJ1-1; V: TRBV7-2; D: -; size: -; DNA: TGTGCCAGCAGCAACTACGGGACCGTCGGGGAAGCTTTCTTT; CDR3: CASSNYGTVGEAFF
J: TRBJ1-2; V: TRBV6-1; D: -; size: -; DNA: TGTGCCAGCAGTGAAGAGGCAGCCTCTAACTATGGCTACACCTTC; CDR3: CASSEEAASNYGYTF
J: TRBJ1-1; V: TRBV5-6; D: -; size: few; DNA: TGTGCCAGCGGCCGTTTTCTGGTTATCACTGAAGCTTTCTTT; CDR3: CASGRFLVITEAFF
J: TRBJ2-7; V: TRBV19; D: -; size: -; DNA: TGTGCCAGTAGCCCTAGCCCGACCTACGAGCAGTACTTC; CDR3: CASSPSPTYEQYF
J: TRBJ2-3; V: TRBV5-1; D: TRBD2; size: -; DNA: TGCGCCAGCAGCTTTAGCGGGGCTGGCACAGATACGCAGTATTTT; CDR3: CASSFSGAGTDTQYF
J: TRBJ2-4; V: TRBV7-9; D: TRBD1; size: once; DNA: TGTGCCAGCAGCCGCATCGGGGACAGGGAAGGTGGGGACATTCAGTACTTC; CDR3: CASSRIGDREGGDIQYF
J: TRBJ1-4; V: TRBV4-3; D: -; size: -; DNA: TGCGCCAGCAGCCAAGACAGCCTCAGCGGTGGCACTAATGAAAAACTGTTTTTT; CDR3: CASSQDSLSGGTNEKLFF
J: TRBJ1-5; V: TRBV6-2/TRBV6-3; D: -; size: -; DNA: TGTGCCAGCAGTGTCTTTAGCAATCAGCCCCAGCATTTT; CDR3: CASSVFSNQPQHF
J: TRBJ2-4; V: TRBV4-1; D: TRBD2; size: -; DNA: TGCGCCAGCAGCCATCTCGGACTAGCGGGAATCAAAAACATTCAGTACTTC; CDR3: CASSHLGLAGIKNIQYF
J: TRBJ1-1; V: TRBV6-2/TRBV6-3; D: -; size: -; DNA: TGTGCCAGCAGTTACTCGGGGCCCCCTGAAGCTTTCTTT; CDR3: CASSYSGPPEAFF
J: TRBJ1-6; V: TRBV6-6; D: -; size: -; DNA: TGTGCCAGCAGTCACTCCTATAATTCACCCCTCCACTTT; CDR3: CASSHSYNSPLHF
J: TRBJ1-2; V: TRBV4-3; D: -; size: -; DNA: TGCGCCAGCAGCCCCCAGGAAGGAGCTAACTATGGCTACACCTTC; CDR3: CASSPQEGANYGYTF
J: TRBJ2-1; V: TRBV18; D: -; size: -; DNA: TGTGCCAGCTCACCAGAGAGCGGAGGGAGTTACAATGAGCAGTTCTTC; CDR3: CASSPESGGSYNEQFF
J: TRBJ1-2; V: TRBV7-2; D: TRBD1; size: -; DNA: TGTGCCAGCAGCTCTACAGGGGGCGACCACGGCTACACCTTC; CDR3: CASSSTGGDHGYTF
J: TRBJ2-7; V: TRBV30; D: -; size: -; DNA: TGTGCCTGGAGTGAAGGGGGTTTCTACGAGCAGTACTTC; CDR3: CAWSEGGFYEQYF
J: TRBJ2-3; V: TRBV2; D: TRBD2; size: -; DNA: TGTGCCAGCAGGGCCTGGACTAGCGTAGATACGCAGTATTTT; CDR3: CASRAWTSVDTQYF
J: TRBJ1-4; V: TRBV4-1; D: -; size: -; DNA: TGCGCCAGCAGTTGGCAGGGAGGATTTGGAGGTGAAAAACTGTTTTTT; CDR3: CASSWQGGFGGEKLFF
J: TRBJ1-2; V: TRBV9; D: TRBD1; size: -; DNA: TGTGCCAGCAGCGTAGGGACAGGCTTTAACTATGGCTACACCTTC; CDR3: CASSVGTGFNYGYTF
J: TRBJ2-3; V: TRBV10-3; D: -; size: once; DNA: TGTGCCATCAGTGAGTCCGAGGGGGGGGGAGGCACAGATACGCAGTATTTT; CDR3: CAISESEGGGGTDTQYF
J: TRBJ1-1; V: TRBV12-5; D: -; size: -; DNA: TGTGCTAGTGGTCTGAGTGGGACTGAAGCTTTCTTT; CDR3: CASGLSGTEAFF
J: TRBJ2-3; V: TRBV29-1; D: -; size: -; DNA: TGCAGCGTCGGCTTAGCGGTAGCAGATACGCAGTATTTT; CDR3: CSVGLAVADTQYF
J: TRBJ2-7; V: TRBV20-1; D: -; size: -; DNA: TGCAGTGCTAGTGCCGACGGGACCTACGAGCAGTACTTC; CDR3: CSASADGTYEQYF
J: TRBJ1-2; V: TRBV7-2; D: TRBD1; size: -; DNA: TGTGCCAGCAGCTTACCTCTGGCAGGGGGCCATGGAGGCTACACCTTC; CDR3: CASSLPLAGGHGGYTF
J: TRBJ1-2; V: TRBV12-3/TRBV12-4; D: -; size: -; DNA: TGTGCCAGCAGTTTCCAGGGAAGAGGCTACACCTTC; CDR3: CASSFQGRGYTF
J: TRBJ1-2; V: TRBV19; D: TRBD1; size: -; DNA: TGTGCCAGTAGTTCCCGGCAGGGGGGACACTATGGCTACACCTTC; CDR3: CASSSRQGGHYGYTF
J: TRBJ2-1; V: TRBV9; D: -; size: -; DNA: TGTGCCAGCAGCGTAGTGGGAGAGGCTCATGAGCAGTTCTTC; CDR3: CASSVVGEAHEQFF
J: TRBJ1-1; V: TRBV5-4; D: -; size: -; DNA: TGTGCCAGCAGCTTGGCGGGACTCTGGAACACTGAAGCTTTCTTT; CDR3: CASSLAGLWNTEAFF
J: TRBJ2-5; V: TRBV6-4; D: TRBD2; size: -; DNA: TGTGCCAGCAGTGTAGTAGCGGGAGAGGAGACCCAGTACTTC; CDR3: CASSVVAGEETQYF
J: TRBJ1-4; V: TRBV14; D: -; size: -; DNA: TGTGCCAGCAGCTCGAGGCTCTACGATGAAAAACTGTTTTTT; CDR3: CASSSRLYDEKLFF
J: TRBJ2-1; V: TRBV18; D: -; size: -; DNA: TGTGCCAGCTCACCACCGCGGACGGCTTCCTACAATGAGCAGTTCTTC; CDR3: CASSPPRTASYNEQFF